Presented here are 10 T cell receptor beta chains from one specimen sequenced in a study of blood T cells in healthy people across ages. A sample-barcoded 5' primer and a J-beta primer mix were used in a second PCR of roughly 6 to 12 cycles. TCRdb recomputed calls from the 5' RACE reads with MiXCR, one row per CDR3 protein. This table holds approximately 800,000 distinct CDR3 sequences, 40% to 65% found once. The sequencing sample was made of blood. These receptors came from an elderly man in good health.

J is TRBJ2-1 and V is TRBV29-1; 8 bases align to TRBD2. The CDR3 runs 13 residues. V was pared by 4 bases and J by 2 bases, with 1 base of the junction left unmatched. Germline V CDR1 and CDR2: SQVTM, ANQGSEA. The CDR3 sequence is CSVAGGTYNEQFF. The CDR3 region has the DNA TGCAGCGTTGCGGGGGGGACCTACAATGAGCAGTTCTTC.

In its sample, this clonotype was seen once. The chain combines TRBV6-5 with TRBJ1-1; TRBD1 might be the D (6 bases). V lost 2 bases and J lost 1, with 14 bases in between. This CDR3 region has 16 residues. Germline V gene sequence: CDR1 MNHEY, CDR2 SVGAGI. This CDR3 is CASSYGGGIKNTEAFF. The CDR3 coding sequence is TGTGCCAGCAGTTACGGAGGGGGGATCAAGAACACTGAAGCTTTCTTT.

J is TRBJ2-5 and V is TRBV14; the match to TRBD2 covers 13 bases. Looked up from germline, CDR1 is SGHDN and CDR2 is FVKESK. The junction had 8 bases not matched to a gene; V was cut back by 4 bases and J by 6 bases. The CDR3 runs 16 residues. CDR3 in DNA: TGTGCCAGCAGCCCCCGCGGACTAGCGGGAGACAAGACCCAGTACTTC. Its translation: CASSPRGLAGDKTQYF.

V usage is TRBV5-1 and J usage is TRBJ2-1; 13 bases are a match to TRBD2. The CDR3 is 17 amino acids. CDR1 and CDR2 from the germline V gene are SGHRS and YFSETQ. V shed 0 bases and J 11 bases; nucleotides not matched to a gene: 11. CDR3 bases: TGCGCCAGCAGCTTGGGGACTAGCGGGAGACTAAAGGGAAAGCAGTTCTTC. It translates to CASSLGTSGRLKGKQFF. The variable domain in full, with the rest retrieved from reference TRBV5-1 and TRBJ2-1, is KAGVTQTPRYLIKTRGQQVTLSCSPISGHRSVSWYQQTPGQGLQFLFEYFSETQRNKGNFPGRFSGRQFSNSRSEMNVSTLELGDSALYLCASSLGTSGRLKGKQFFGPGTRLTVL.

The rearrangement links TRBV24-1 to TRBJ2-7; D is ambiguous. Germline V gene sequence: CDR1 KGHDR, CDR2 SFDVKD. V was clipped by 3 bases and J by 4 bases, with 15 bases between them. The CDR3 spans 15 residues. The CDR3, as DNA: TGTGCCACCAGTGATGGGAAGCTAACGGCGTACGAGCAGTACTTC. This gives the protein CATSDGKLTAYEQYF.

The chain uses TRBV2 and TRBJ2-4; 7 nucleotides align to TRBD2. The DNA end is a closer match to TRBJ2-7, so the J assignment may be wrong. The V gene's germline CDR1 is SNHLY and CDR2 FYNNEI. The CDR3 runs to 13 residues. CDR3 protein: CASTRGVPYEQYF. The CDR3 DNA reads TGTGCCAGCACACGGGGGGTACCCTACGAGCAGTACTTC.

The rearrangement uses TRBV6-1 and TRBJ1-6; D gene unclear. The CDR3 is made up of 17 amino acids. Per germline, CDR1 MNHNS and CDR2 SASEGT. The V end was cut by 2 bases, the J end by 9 bases, with 20 bases between. CDR3 sequence (DNA): TGTGCCAGCAGTGAAAGGGCCGCGGGGAGGGTAACTTCACCCCTCCACTTT. It specifies CASSERAAGRVTSPLHF.

The chain uses TRBV6-5 and TRBJ2-7, with 9 bases fitting TRBD1. The CDR3 extends over 15 amino acids. V trimming: 0 bases; J trimming: 4 bases; junction bases outside the gene matches: 4. The germline gives CDR1 MNHEY, CDR2 SVGAGI. CDR3: CASSYSGTGRYEQYF. The CDR3 nucleotides are TGTGCCAGCAGTTACTCAGGGACAGGGAGGTACGAGCAGTACTTC.

The chain joins TRBV2 to TRBJ2-4; tentative D call: TRBD1 (6 bases). The CDR3 runs 15 residues. Germline V lookup: CDR1 SNHLY, CDR2 FYNNEI. The CDR3 protein is CTPSSRGRGKNIQYF. In DNA form, the CDR3 reads TGTACCCCCAGTTCAAGGGGAAGGGGGAAAAACATTCAGTACTTC.

V usage is TRBV7-6 and J usage is TRBJ1-2; TRBD1 matches 10 bases. Trimming removed 1 base from V and 4 bases from J; junction bases left unmatched: 6. This CDR3 contains 16 residues. Germline V gene lookup returns CDR1 SGHVS and CDR2 FNYEAQ. DNA of the CDR3: TGTGCCAGCAGCTTAGGGACCCGGACAGGGGGCTATGGCTACACCTTC. Its protein is CASSLGTRTGGYGYTF.